The 2 T cell receptor beta chains listed next were all sequenced from one sample in a study of post-analysis software for immune sequencing data. Study results and caveats: A handful of TRBV segments were significantly more frequent in patients than in controls. TRBV5-6, TRBV5-1 and TRBV20-1 were among these segments.

Their specific antigens are unknown. The library was made from cDNA and included unique molecular identifiers. One entry per CDR3 protein, called by TCRdb with MiXCR from the PCR reads. This repertoire shows about half a million distinct CDR3 sequences, roughly 45% found once; its top ten account for 9.5% to 13%. Sequencing was performed on blood. The receptors were sampled from a girl aged 5-17 years with multiple sclerosis.

This clonotype was seen once. The CDR3 nucleotides read TGTGCCAGCAGTCCTCACAGGGATGCTAATGAAAAACTGTTTTTT. Protein product: CASSPHRDANEKLFF. The chain recombines TRBV12-3 or TRBV12-4 with TRBJ1-4, with D perhaps matching TRBD1 (6 bases). The V end lost 5 bases, the J end lost 3 bases, and 13 bases lay between the germline ends. The CDR3 has 15 amino acids.

The sample holds a few counts of this clonotype. This chain joins TRBV10-3 and TRBJ2-5, with TRBD2 matching over 7 bases. The J call may be incorrect, as the DNA end agrees better with TRBJ2-7. The CDR3 contains 14 residues. The germline CDR1 and CDR2 sequences are ENHRY and SYGVKD. CDR3 DNA: TGTGCCATCAGGGTAGCGGGCGAAGTGTACGAGCAGTACTTC. Its protein product is CAIRVAGEVYEQYF.